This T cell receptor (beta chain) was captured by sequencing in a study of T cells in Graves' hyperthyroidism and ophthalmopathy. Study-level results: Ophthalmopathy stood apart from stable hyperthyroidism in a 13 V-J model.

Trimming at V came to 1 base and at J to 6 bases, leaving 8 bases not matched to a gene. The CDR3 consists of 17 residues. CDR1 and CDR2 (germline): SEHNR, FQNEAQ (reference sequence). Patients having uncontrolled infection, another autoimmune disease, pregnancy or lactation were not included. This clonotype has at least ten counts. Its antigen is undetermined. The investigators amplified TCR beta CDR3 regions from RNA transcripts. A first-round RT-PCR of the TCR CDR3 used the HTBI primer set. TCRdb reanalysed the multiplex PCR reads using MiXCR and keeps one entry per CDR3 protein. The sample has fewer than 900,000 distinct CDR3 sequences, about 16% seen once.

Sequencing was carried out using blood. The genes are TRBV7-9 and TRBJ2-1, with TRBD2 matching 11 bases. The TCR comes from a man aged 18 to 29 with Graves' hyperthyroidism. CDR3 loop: CASSLVGGLAVPNEQFF. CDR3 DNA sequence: TGTGCCAGCAGCTTAGTAGGGGGACTAGCGGTTCCCAATGAGCAGTTCTTC.